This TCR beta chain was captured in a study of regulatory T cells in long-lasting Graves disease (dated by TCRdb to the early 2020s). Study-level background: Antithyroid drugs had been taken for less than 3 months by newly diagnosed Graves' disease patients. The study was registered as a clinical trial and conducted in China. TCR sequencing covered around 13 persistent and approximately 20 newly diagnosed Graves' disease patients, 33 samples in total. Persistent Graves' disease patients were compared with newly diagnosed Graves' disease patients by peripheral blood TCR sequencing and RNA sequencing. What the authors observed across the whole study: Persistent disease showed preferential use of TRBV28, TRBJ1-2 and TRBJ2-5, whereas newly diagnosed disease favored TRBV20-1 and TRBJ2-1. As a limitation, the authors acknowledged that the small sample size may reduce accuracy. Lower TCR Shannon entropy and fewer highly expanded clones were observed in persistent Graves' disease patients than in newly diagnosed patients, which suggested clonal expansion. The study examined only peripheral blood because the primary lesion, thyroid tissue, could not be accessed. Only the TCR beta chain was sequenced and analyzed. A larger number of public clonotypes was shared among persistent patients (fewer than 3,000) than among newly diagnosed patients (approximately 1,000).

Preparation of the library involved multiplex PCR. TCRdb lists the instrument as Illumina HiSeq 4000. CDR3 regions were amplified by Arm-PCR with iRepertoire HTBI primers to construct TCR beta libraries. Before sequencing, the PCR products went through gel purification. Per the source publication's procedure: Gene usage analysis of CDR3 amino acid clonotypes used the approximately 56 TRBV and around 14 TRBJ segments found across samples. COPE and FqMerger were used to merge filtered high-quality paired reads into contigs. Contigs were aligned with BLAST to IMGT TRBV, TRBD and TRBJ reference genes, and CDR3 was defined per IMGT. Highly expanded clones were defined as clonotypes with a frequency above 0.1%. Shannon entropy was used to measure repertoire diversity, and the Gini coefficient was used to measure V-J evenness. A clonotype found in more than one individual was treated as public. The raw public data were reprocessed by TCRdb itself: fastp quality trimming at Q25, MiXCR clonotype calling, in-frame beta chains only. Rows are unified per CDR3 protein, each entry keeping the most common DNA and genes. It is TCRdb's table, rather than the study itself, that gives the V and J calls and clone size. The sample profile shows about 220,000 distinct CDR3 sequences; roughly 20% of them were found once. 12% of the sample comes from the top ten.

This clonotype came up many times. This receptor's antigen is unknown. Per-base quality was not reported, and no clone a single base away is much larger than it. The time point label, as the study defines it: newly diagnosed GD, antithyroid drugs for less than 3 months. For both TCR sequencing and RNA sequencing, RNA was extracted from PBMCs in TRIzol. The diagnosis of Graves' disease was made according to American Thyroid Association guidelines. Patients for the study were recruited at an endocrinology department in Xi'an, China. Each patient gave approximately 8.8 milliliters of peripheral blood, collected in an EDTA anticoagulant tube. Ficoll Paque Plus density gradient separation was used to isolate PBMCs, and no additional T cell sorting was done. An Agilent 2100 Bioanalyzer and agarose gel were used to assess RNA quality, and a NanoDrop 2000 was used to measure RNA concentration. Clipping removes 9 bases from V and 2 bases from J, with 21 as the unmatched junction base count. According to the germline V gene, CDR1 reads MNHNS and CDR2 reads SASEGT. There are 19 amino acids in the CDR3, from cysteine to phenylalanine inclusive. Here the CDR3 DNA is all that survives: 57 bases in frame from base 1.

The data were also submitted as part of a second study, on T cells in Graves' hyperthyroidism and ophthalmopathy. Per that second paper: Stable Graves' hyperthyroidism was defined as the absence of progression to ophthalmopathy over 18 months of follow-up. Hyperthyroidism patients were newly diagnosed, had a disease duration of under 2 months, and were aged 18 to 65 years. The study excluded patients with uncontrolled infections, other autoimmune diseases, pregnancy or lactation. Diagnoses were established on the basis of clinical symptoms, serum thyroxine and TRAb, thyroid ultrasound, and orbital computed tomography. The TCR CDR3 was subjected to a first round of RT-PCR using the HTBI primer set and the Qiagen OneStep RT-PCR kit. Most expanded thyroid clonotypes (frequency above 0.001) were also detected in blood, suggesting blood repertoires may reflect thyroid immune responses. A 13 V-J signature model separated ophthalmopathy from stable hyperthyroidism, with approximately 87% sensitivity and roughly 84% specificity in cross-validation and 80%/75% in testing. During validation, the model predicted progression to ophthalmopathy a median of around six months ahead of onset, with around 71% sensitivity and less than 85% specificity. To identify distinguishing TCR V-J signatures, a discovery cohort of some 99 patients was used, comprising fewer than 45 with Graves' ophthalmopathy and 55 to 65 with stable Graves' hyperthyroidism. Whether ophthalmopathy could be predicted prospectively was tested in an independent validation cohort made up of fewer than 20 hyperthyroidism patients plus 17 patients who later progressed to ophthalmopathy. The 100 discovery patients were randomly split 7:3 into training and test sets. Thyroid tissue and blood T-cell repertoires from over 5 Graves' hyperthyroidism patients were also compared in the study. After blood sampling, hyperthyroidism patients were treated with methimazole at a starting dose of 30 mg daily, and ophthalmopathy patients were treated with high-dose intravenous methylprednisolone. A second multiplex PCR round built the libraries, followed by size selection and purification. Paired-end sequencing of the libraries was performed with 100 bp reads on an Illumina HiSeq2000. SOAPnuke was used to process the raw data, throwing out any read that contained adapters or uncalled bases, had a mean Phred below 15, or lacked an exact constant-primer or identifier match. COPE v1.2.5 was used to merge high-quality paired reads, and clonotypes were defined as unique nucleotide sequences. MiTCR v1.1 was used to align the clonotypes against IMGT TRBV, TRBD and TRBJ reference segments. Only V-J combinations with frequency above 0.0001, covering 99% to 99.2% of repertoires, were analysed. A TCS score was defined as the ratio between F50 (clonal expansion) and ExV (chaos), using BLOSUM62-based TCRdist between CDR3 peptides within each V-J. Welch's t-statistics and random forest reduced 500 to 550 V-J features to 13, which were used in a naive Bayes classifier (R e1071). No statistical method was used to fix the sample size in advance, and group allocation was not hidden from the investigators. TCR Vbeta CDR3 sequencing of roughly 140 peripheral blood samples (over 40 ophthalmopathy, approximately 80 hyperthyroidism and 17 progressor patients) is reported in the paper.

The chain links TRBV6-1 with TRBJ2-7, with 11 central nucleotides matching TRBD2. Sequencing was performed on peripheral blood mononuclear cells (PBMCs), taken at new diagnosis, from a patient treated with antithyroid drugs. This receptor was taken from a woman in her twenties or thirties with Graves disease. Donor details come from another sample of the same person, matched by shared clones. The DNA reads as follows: TGTGCCAGTGTGGCCGGGACTAGCGGCCCTTATGCTGCCCCCTACGAGCAGTACTTC. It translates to CASVAGTSGPYAAPYEQYF.